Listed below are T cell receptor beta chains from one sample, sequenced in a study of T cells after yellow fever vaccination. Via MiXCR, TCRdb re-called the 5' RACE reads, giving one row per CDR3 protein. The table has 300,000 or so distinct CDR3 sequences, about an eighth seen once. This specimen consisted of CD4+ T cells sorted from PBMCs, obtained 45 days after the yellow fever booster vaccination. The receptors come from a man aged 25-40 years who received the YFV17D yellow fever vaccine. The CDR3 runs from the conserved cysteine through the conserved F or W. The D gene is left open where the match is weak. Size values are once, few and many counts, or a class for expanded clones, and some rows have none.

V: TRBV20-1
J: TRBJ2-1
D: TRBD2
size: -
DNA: TGCAGTGCTAGAGATCAGGCTAGCGGGAGGCTGGATGAGCAGTTCTTC
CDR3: CSARDQASGRLDEQFF

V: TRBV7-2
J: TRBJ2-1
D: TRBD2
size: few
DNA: TGTGCCAGCAGCTTAGGGACTAGCGGGTTCGGCGAGCAGTTCTTC
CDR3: CASSLGTSGFGEQFF

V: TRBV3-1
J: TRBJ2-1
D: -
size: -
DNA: TGTGCCAGCAGCCCTACTAGCAACAATGAGCAGTTCTTC
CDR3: CASSPTSNNEQFF

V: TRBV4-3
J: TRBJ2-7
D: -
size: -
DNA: TGCGCCAGCAGCCAAGATACAGGCCTCTACGAGCAGTACTTC
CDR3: CASSQDTGLYEQYF

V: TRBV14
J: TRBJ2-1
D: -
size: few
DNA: TGTGCCAGCAGCCAAGACTTTCGGGTCGATGAGCAGTTCTTC
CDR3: CASSQDFRVDEQFF

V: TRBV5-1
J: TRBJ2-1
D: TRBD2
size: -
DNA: TGCGCCAGCAGCAAAGAGACTAGCGGGAGGATAAATGAGCAGTTCTTC
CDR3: CASSKETSGRINEQFF

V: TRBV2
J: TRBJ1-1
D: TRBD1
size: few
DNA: TGTGCCAGCAGAGCAGGGGGATCCACTGAAGCTTTCTTT
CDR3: CASRAGGSTEAFF

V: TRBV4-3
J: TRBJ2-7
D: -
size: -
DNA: TGCGCCAGCAGCCAAGCAAGCACCCCGAACGAGCAGTACTTC
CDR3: CASSQASTPNEQYF

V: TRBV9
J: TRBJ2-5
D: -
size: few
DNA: TGTGCCAGCAGCGTAGGAAGTCGGGGGCAAGAGACCCAGTACTTC
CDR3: CASSVGSRGQETQYF

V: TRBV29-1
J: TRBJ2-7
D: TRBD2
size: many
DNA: TGCAGCGTTTGGAGCGGGAGGGAATTAGTCGAGCAGTACTTC
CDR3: CSVWSGRELVEQYF

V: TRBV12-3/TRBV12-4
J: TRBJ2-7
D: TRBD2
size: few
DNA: TGTGCCAGCAGCCCTCAACTAGCGCAGTCCTACGAGCAGTACTTC
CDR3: CASSPQLAQSYEQYF

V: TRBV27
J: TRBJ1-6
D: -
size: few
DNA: TGTGCCAGCAGTTCTGATGGGCAGAATTATTCACCCCTCCACTTT
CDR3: CASSSDGQNYSPLHF

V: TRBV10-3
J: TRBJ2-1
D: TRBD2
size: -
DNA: TGTGCCATCAGTGAGAGTCCGGGACTAGGTGGGAATGAGCAGTTCTTC
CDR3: CAISESPGLGGNEQFF

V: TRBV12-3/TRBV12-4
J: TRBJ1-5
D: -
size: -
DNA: TGTGCCAGCAGTGTGACTAGGGTAGCCCAGCATTTT
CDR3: CASSVTRVAQHF

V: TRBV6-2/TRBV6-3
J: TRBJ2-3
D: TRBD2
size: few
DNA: TGTGCCAGCAGTTACGGCGGGAGCCCAGATACGCAGTATTTT
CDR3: CASSYGGSPDTQYF

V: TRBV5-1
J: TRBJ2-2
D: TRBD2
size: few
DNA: TGCGCCAGCAGCGGGGGACTAGCGGATCGAATCGGGGAGCTGTTTTTT
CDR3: CASSGGLADRIGELFF

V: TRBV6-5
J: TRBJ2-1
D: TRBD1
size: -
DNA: TGTGCCAGCAGTTACTCGACAGGGGAGGTAGACAATGAGCAGTTCTTC
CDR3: CASSYSTGEVDNEQFF

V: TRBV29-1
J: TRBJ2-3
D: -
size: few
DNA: TGCAGCGTTGAAGGAGGTTCTGACACAGATACGCAGTATTTT
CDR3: CSVEGGSDTDTQYF

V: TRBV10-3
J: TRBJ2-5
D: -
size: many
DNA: TGTGCCATCAGGGCAGGGGAAACAAAGACCCAGTACTTC
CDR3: CAIRAGETKTQYF

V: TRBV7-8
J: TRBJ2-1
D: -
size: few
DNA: TGTGCCAGCAGCTTAGCGGACCGACGGTGGCAGTTCTTC
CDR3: CASSLADRRWQFF

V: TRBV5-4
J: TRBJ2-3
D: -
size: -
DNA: TGTGCCAGCCACGGTCCAAGCACAGATACGCGGTATTTT
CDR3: CASHGPSTDTRYF

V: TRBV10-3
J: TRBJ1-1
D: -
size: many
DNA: TGTGCCATATGTCAGAGTCCGAACACTGAAGCTTTCTTT
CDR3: CAICQSPNTEAFF

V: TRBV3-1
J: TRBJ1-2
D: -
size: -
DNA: TGTGCCAGCAGCCGAGGACAGCCACCCCGCAACTATGGCTACACCTTC
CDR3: CASSRGQPPRNYGYTF

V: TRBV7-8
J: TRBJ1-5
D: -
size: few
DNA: TGTGCCAGCAGCCCCCGGGGGGGTGACCGAGGTGGCAATCAGCCCCAGCATTTT
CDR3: CASSPRGGDRGGNQPQHF

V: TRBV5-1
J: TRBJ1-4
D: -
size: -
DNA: TGCGCCAGCAGCTTGGAGTTGGCCACTAATGAAAAACTGTTTTTT
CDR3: CASSLELATNEKLFF

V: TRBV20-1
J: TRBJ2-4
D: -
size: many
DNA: TGCAGTGCTCTGGGGTGGTTAGCCAAAAACATTCAGTACTTC
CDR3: CSALGWLAKNIQYF

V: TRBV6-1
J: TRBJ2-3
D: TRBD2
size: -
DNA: TGTGCCAGCGCCCCCACAATAGCGGGGAACACAGATACGCAGTATTTT
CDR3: CASAPTIAGNTDTQYF

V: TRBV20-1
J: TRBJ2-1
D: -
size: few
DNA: TGCAGTGCTAGAGATAGGGTCCGACCAGGCAATGAGCAGTTCTTC
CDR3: CSARDRVRPGNEQFF

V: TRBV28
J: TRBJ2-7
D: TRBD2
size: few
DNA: TGTGCCAGCAGTTCGGGGACTACCCCTGGTGAGCAGTACTTC
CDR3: CASSSGTTPGEQYF

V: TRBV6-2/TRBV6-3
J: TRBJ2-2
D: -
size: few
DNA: TGTGCCAGCAGTTACTCGCCCTGGGACGGCGACACCGGGGAGCTGTTTTTT
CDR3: CASSYSPWDGDTGELFF

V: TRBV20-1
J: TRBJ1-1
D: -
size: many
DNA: TGCAGTGCTAGGGTCCGGGGGAGCGGGAACACTGAAGCTTTCTTT
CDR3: CSARVRGSGNTEAFF

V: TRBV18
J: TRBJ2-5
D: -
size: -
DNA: TGTGCCAGCTCGCTCCGGACGGCCCAAGAGACCCAGTACTTC
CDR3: CASSLRTAQETQYF

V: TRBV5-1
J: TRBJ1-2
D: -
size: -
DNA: TGCGCCAGCAGCCCGGTGGGAAGTGACTATGGCTACACCTTC
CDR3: CASSPVGSDYGYTF

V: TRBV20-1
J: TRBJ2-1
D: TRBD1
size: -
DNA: TGCAGTGCTACAACGGGACAGCAAATCAATGAGCAGTTCTTC
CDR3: CSATTGQQINEQFF

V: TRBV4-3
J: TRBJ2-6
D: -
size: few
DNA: TGCGCCAGCAGCCATCTCAGCTCTGGGGCCAACGTCCTGACTTTC
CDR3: CASSHLSSGANVLTF

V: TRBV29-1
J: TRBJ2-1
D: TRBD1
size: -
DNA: TGCAGCGTGACAGGGGGGGGCACCTACAATGAGCAGTTCTTC
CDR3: CSVTGGGTYNEQFF

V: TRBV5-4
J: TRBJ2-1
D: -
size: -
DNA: TGTGCCAGCAGCCCTCGGGGACCAGGGGTCGATGAGCAGTTCTTC
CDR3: CASSPRGPGVDEQFF

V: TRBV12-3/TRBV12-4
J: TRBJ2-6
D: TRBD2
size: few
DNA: TGTGCCAGCACTCCGGGGGGATCTGGGGCCAACGTCCTGACTTTC
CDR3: CASTPGGSGANVLTF

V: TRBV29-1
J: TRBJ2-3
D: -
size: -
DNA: TGCAGCCTTTGTATCGGGAGTACTTATACGCAGTATTTT
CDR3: CSLCIGSTYTQYF

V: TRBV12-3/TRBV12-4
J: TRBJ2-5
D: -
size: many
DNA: TGTGCCAGCAGCTTAGGGTTACAGGGAGCGGCGGAGACCCAGTACTTC
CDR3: CASSLGLQGAAETQYF

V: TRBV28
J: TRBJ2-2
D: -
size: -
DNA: TGTGCCAGCAGCCAAACTAGCACCGGGGAGCTGTTTTTT
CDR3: CASSQTSTGELFF

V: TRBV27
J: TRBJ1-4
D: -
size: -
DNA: TGTGCCAGCAGGAGGACAGCAACGAATGAAAAACTGTTTTTT
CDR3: CASRRTATNEKLFF

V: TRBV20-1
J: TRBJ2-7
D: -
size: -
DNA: TGCAGTGTTGCGGGGGGGACAGGGGTAGGCGAGCAGTACTTC
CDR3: CSVAGGTGVGEQYF